This note documents a single TCR beta chain sequence. Antigen unknown. The PCR used 60 Vbeta and 13 Jbeta primers. Some clones are missing from TCRdb's copy, which holds only in-frame ones; the method was immunoSEQ multiplex PCR. The repertoire includes 60,000 to 65,000 clones, 75% of them detected once, and around 25% sits in the top ten. This entry is derived from a study of cytomegalovirus exposure and HLA in healthy donors. Study conclusions and caveats: A missense variant in DCLRE1C was later tied to TCR beta V- and J-gene trimming. A few chains tied to CMV proved CMV antigen-specific in vitro. Being indistinguishable, some V segments were excluded, TRBV6-2 and TRBV6-3 among them.

Germline V gene lookup returns CDR1 WSHSY and CDR2 SAAADI. The V gene lost 6 bases and the J gene lost 0 bases, with 14 bases spanning the gap. This CDR3 is 15 amino acids long. The source material was PBMCs. V gene TRBV10-2 combines with J gene TRBJ2-5; D is possibly TRBD1 (7 bases). The receptor comes from a woman in her 40s in good health and CMV-seropositive. Here the CDR3 reads CASRTGWEDQETQYF. The DNA of the CDR3 is TGCGCCAGCAGGACAGGGTGGGAGGACCAAGAGACCCAGTACTTC.